This note documents a single T cell receptor (beta chain) sequence. The data derive from a study of blood T cell repertoires in COVID-19. For the study at large: Some COVID-19 samples were acute and others convalescent; all came from the United States, Italy and Spain. The cDNA or gDNA used as material had been derived from T cells, B-cell-depleted T cells, or PBMCs.

The CDR3 runs to 15 residues. Unmatched junction bases numbered 6, after V lost 0 bases and J lost 10 bases. From germline, CDR1 is SGHRS and CDR2 YFSETQ. Only in-frame clones appear in the TCRdb table, and some are missing; sequencing was by immunoSEQ multiplex PCR. The data contain approximately 6,400 clones, approximately 90% of them seen just once; the ten biggest clones take up around 7%. This clonotype was obtained from a human donor in a cohort sampled during active COVID-19. What was sequenced was peripheral blood. The chain carries TRBV5-1 and TRBJ1-6; 8 nucleotides align to TRBD1. The CDR3 spells CASSLGQGAGSPLHF. In nucleotides, the CDR3 is TGCGCCAGCAGCTTGGGGCAGGGGGCTGGATCACCCCTCCACTTT.